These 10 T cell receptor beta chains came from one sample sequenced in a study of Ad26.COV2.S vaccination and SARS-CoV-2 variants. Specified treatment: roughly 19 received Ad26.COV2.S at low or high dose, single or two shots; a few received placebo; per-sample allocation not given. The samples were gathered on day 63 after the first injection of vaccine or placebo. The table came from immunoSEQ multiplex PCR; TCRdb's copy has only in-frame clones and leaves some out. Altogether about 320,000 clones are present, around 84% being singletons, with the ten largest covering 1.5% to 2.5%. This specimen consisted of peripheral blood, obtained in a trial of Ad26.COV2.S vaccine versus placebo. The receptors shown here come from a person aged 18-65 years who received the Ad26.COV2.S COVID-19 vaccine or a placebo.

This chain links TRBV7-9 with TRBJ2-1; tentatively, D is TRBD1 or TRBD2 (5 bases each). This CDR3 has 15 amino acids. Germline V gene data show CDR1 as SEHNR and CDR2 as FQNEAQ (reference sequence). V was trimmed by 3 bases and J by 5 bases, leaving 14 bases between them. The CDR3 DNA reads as TGTGCCAGCAGCTTGGTCGGGGCTCTACACAATGAGCAGTTCTTC. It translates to CASSLVGALHNEQFF.

The CDR3, as DNA: TGCGCCAGCAGCTTGGCCGAGGGGCCCCAGTACTTC. Amino acids: CASSLAEGPQYF. This sequence joins TRBV5-1 and TRBJ2-5, with D possibly being TRBD1 or TRBD2 (5 bases each). This CDR3 has 12 residues. Trimming took 0 bases from V and 9 from J, leaving 9 bases between them. Germline V CDR1 and CDR2: SGHRS, YFSETQ.

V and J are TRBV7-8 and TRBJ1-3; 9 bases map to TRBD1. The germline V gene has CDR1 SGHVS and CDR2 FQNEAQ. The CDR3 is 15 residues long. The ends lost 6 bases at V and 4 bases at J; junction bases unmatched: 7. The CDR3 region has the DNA TGTGCCAGCAGTCGCGGACAGGGGAGGGGAAACACCATATATTTT. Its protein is CASSRGQGRGNTIYF.

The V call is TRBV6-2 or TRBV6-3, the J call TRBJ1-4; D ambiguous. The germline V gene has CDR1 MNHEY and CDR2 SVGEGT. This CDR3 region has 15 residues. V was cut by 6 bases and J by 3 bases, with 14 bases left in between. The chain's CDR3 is CASSRRWAPNEKLFF. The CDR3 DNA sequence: TGTGCCAGCAGCCGACGGTGGGCCCCTAATGAAAAACTGTTTTTT.

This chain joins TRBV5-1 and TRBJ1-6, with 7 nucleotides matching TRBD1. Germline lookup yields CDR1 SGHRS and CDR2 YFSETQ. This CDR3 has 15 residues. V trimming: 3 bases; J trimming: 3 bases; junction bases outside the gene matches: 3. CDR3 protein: CASSSGQVYNSPLHF. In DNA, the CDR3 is TGCGCCAGCAGCTCCGGACAGGTCTATAATTCACCCCTCCACTTT. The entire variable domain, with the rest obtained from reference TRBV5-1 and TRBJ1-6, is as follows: KAGVTQTPRYLIKTRGQQVTLSCSPISGHRSVSWYQQTPGQGLQFLFEYFSETQRNKGNFPGRFSGRQFSNSRSEMNVSTLELGDSALYLCASSSGQVYNSPLHFGNGTRLTVT.

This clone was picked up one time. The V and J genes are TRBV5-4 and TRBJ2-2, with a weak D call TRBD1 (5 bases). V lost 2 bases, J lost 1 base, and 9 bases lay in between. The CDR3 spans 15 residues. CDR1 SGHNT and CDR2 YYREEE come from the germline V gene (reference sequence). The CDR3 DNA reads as TGTGCCAGCAGCTTAGGCGGACAGAACACCGGGGAGCTGTTTTTT. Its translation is CASSLGGQNTGELFF.

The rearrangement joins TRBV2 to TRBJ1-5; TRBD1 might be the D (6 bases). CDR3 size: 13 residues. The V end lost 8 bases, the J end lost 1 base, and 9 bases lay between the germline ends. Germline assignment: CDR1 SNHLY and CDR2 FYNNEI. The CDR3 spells CASLGQSNQPQHF. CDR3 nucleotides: TGTGCCAGCCTAGGACAGAGCAATCAGCCCCAGCATTTT. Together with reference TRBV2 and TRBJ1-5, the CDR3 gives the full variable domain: EPEVTQTPSHQVTQMGQEVILRCVPISNHLYFYWYRQILGQKVEFLVSFYNNEISEKSEIFDDQFSVERPDGSNFTLKIRSTKLEDSAMYFCASLGQSNQPQHFGDGTRLSIL.

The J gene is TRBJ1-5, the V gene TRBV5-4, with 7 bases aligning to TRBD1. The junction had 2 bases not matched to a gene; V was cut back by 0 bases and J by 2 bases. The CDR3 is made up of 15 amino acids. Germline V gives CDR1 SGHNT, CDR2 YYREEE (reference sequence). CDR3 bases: TGTGCCAGCAGCTTGGATGGACAGGGCAATCAGCCCCAGCATTTT. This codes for CASSLDGQGNQPQHF.

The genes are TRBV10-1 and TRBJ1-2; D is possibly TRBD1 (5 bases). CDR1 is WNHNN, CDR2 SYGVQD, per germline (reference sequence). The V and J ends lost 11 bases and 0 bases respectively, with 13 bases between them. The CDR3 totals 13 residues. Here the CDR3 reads CAGWGTTNYGYTF. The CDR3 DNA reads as TGCGCCGGATGGGGCACCACTAACTATGGCTACACCTTC.

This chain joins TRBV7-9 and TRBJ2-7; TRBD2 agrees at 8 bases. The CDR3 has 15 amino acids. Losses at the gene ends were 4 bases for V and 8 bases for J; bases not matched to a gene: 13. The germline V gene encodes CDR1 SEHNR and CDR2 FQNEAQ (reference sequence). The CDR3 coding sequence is TGTGCCAGCAGCTCATCCGGGACTAGAGACGGGCAGCAGTACTTC. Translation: CASSSSGTRDGQQYF. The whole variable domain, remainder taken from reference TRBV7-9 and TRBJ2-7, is DTGVSQNPRHKITKRGQNVTFRCDPISEHNRLYWYRQTLGQGPEFLTYFQNEAQLEKSRLLSDRFSAERPKGSFSTLEIQRTEQGDSAMYLCASSSSGTRDGQQYFGPGTRLTVT.